This TCR beta chain was identified during a study of blood T cell repertoires in COVID-19. The overall study: Samples representing acute and convalescent COVID-19 were sourced from the United States, Italy and Spain.

TCRdb's copy holds only in-frame clones and misses some; the assay was immunoSEQ multiplex PCR. The table shows some 150,000 clones, with approximately 85% occurring only once. Germline assignment: CDR1 MNHNY and CDR2 SVGAGI (reference sequence). This CDR3 is built from 13 residues. With 9 bases removed from V and 8 bases from J, the gap between germline ends came to 19 bases. Only a few counts were recorded for this clone. The chain links TRBV6-6 to TRBJ1-2; unclear D gene. The clonotype comes from a man in his forties with acute or convalescent COVID-19. The sequenced sample was peripheral blood. CDR3 DNA: TGTGCCAGTACCGTCGGGAGGGTTAAAGGCTACACCTTC. Its protein product is CASTVGRVKGYTF.